Below are 13 T cell receptor beta chains sequenced from a single sample in a study of blood T cell repertoires in COVID-19. Here immunoSEQ multiplex PCR was the method, and the copy in TCRdb shows in-frame clones only, minus some. The data contain approximately 62,000 clones, approximately 75% of them singletons. Sequenced: peripheral blood. These receptors were taken from a man at least 80 years old with acute or convalescent COVID-19.

This chain links TRBV5-5 with TRBJ1-5; 9 nucleotides match TRBD1. CDR3 length equals 18 residues. CDR1 is SGHKS and CDR2 is YYEKEE in the germline V gene (reference sequence). Germline trimming cut 4 bases from V and 4 bases from J; bases unmatched to any gene: 15. The CDR3 bases are TGTGCCAGCAGCCCCCTTGTCTCGGGACAGGGTGAGAATCAGCCCCAGCATTTT. Translation: CASSPLVSGQGENQPQHF.

J is TRBJ2-1 and V is TRBV11-3; perhaps TRBD2 as D (5 bases). The germline CDR1 and CDR2 sequences are SGHNT and YENEEA. The V and J ends lost 5 bases and 0 bases respectively, with 11 bases between them. This CDR3 region has 15 residues. Here the CDR3 DNA reads TGTGCCAGCAGCCCGACGGGGAGCTCCTACAATGAGCAGTTCTTC. Protein sequence: CASSPTGSSYNEQFF.

The rearrangement uses TRBV7-6 and TRBJ2-1, with D possibly matching TRBD2 (6 bases). Germline V CDR1 and CDR2: SGHVS, FNYEAQ. This CDR3 has 13 amino acids. Trimming removed 0 bases from V and 7 bases from J, with 7 bases in between. The CDR3 loop is CASSLARGNEQFF. CDR3 bases: TGTGCCAGCAGCTTAGCGCGGGGAAATGAGCAGTTCTTC.

The chain couples TRBV10-3 to TRBJ1-2; D is unclear. This CDR3 has 14 amino acids. V was trimmed by 0 bases and J by 5 bases, leaving 10 bases between them. Germline V gene sequence: CDR1 ENHRY, CDR2 SYGVKD. DNA for the CDR3: TGTGCCATCAGTGAGTCGGGCGTCGGTTATGGCTACACCTTC. As protein: CAISESGVGYGYTF.

The V gene is TRBV5-4, the J gene TRBJ2-7; D is possibly TRBD1 (5 bases). The germline V and J ends were trimmed by 2 bases and 2 bases, with 20 bases remaining between them. The germline V gene encodes CDR1 SGHNT and CDR2 YYREEE (reference sequence). This CDR3 has 17 amino acids. Written as DNA, the CDR3 is TGTGCCAGCAGCTTACAAGAAGGGGCAGGAGCAACCTACGAGCAGTACTTC. This encodes CASSLQEGAGATYEQYF.

The V call is TRBV6-5, the J call TRBJ1-3; D possibly corresponds to TRBD1 (6 bases). Germline V gene sequence: CDR1 MNHEY, CDR2 SVGAGI. V dropped 2 bases and J dropped 3 bases, with 8 bases sitting between them. The CDR3 runs 14 residues. CDR3 sequence (DNA): TGTGCCAGCAGTTACCAAGGGGGTGGAAACACCATATATTTT. The encoded protein is CASSYQGGGNTIYF.

This clone appeared a single time. This CDR3 reads CASSGLAGGLEQYF. The CDR3 DNA is TGTGCCAGCAGCGGACTAGCGGGGGGGCTCGAGCAGTACTTC. The chain couples TRBV11-2 to TRBJ2-7; 15 nucleotides agree with TRBD2. Germline values: CDR1 SGHAT, CDR2 FQNNGV. This CDR3 has 14 amino acids. Trimming removed 5 bases from V and 6 bases from J; junction bases left unmatched: 2.

The chain links TRBV4-1 to TRBJ1-4; 7 nucleotides align to TRBD1. The junction had 1 base not matched to a gene; V was cut back by 3 bases and J by 0 bases. Germline loops: CDR1 MGHRA, CDR2 YSYEKL. This CDR3 contains 15 residues. Written as DNA, the CDR3 is TGCGCCAGCAGCCATACAGGGGCAACTAATGAAAAACTGTTTTTT. Translation: CASSHTGATNEKLFF.

The chain is built from TRBV18 and TRBJ2-2, with D possibly being TRBD1 (6 bases). Germline loops: CDR1 KGHSH, CDR2 LQKENI. The V and J ends lost 4 bases and 0 bases respectively, with 9 bases between them. The CDR3 is made up of 15 amino acids. CDR3 bases: TGTGCCAGCTCACGGACAGACGCGAACACCGGGGAGCTGTTTTTT. Translating gives CASSRTDANTGELFF. Drawing the rest from reference TRBV18 and TRBJ2-2, the complete variable domain is NAGVMQNPRHLVRRRGQEARLRCSPMKGHSHVYWYRQLPEEGLKFMVYLQKENIIDESGMPKERFSAEFPKEGPSILRIQQVVRGDSAAYFCASSRTDANTGELFFGEGSRLTVL.

This chain links TRBV5-5 with TRBJ1-2; D not resolved. V shed 0 bases and J shed 7 bases, with 16 bases lying between them. There are 15 residues in the CDR3. CDR1 and CDR2 from the germline V gene are SGHKS and YYEKEE (reference sequence). The CDR3, as DNA: TGTGCCAGCAGCTTGGGGGGTATCGGGGTCTTTGGCTACACCTTC. Encoded protein: CASSLGGIGVFGYTF.

The V gene is TRBV7-5, the J gene TRBJ1-5. TRBV7-5 is deemed a pseudogene. The CDR3 is 15 amino acids. The DNA of the CDR3 is TGTGCCAGAAGCCGGAGGGACCTAACCAATCAGCCCCAGCATTTT. Protein: CARSRRDLTNQPQHF.

The gene calls are TRBV7-9 and TRBJ1-1, with 10 bases aligning to TRBD1. CDR3 length equals 17 residues. V dropped 4 bases and J dropped 0; count of bases not matched to a gene: 8. Germline CDR1 is SEHNR and CDR2 is FQNEAQ (reference sequence). CDR3 DNA: TGTGCCAGCAGCTCGCGGGGGGGACAGGGGATGAACACTGAAGCTTTCTTT. Its protein is CASSSRGGQGMNTEAFF.

The gene calls are TRBV2 and TRBJ1-3; D call uncertain. CDR1 and CDR2 from the germline V gene are SNHLY and FYNNEI. CDR3 length: 15 amino acids. V dropped 6 bases and J dropped 3 bases, with 15 bases sitting between them. The CDR3 loop reads CASRQGLLNGNTIYF. CDR3 in DNA: TGTGCCAGCAGACAAGGACTTCTGAATGGAAACACCATATATTTT.